This T cell receptor beta chain originates from a study of post-analysis software for immune sequencing data. The authors incorporated unique molecular identifiers into the TCR beta cDNA libraries. TCRdb called the PCR reads again in MiXCR, with one record for every CDR3 protein. The sample has more than 500,000 distinct CDR3 sequences; approximately 31% are singletons. A word on this clonotype: The antigen remains unidentified.

The CDR3 contains 15 residues. V lost 0 bases and J lost 5, with 15 bases in between. Germline V gene sequence: CDR1 DFQATT, CDR2 SNEGSKA (reference sequence). Findings of the study overall: Five or six TRBV segments appeared more often in patients than in controls, and TRBV5-6, TRBV5-1 and TRBV20-1 were among these.

The V gene is TRBV20-1, the J gene TRBJ2-3; tentatively, D is TRBD2 (7 bases). The sample taken for sequencing was blood. The sequence derives from a girl younger than 18 with multiple sclerosis. CDR3 protein: CSARDWPGGLDTQYF. The CDR3, as DNA: TGCAGTGCTAGAGATTGGCCGGGGGGCTTAGATACGCAGTATTTT.